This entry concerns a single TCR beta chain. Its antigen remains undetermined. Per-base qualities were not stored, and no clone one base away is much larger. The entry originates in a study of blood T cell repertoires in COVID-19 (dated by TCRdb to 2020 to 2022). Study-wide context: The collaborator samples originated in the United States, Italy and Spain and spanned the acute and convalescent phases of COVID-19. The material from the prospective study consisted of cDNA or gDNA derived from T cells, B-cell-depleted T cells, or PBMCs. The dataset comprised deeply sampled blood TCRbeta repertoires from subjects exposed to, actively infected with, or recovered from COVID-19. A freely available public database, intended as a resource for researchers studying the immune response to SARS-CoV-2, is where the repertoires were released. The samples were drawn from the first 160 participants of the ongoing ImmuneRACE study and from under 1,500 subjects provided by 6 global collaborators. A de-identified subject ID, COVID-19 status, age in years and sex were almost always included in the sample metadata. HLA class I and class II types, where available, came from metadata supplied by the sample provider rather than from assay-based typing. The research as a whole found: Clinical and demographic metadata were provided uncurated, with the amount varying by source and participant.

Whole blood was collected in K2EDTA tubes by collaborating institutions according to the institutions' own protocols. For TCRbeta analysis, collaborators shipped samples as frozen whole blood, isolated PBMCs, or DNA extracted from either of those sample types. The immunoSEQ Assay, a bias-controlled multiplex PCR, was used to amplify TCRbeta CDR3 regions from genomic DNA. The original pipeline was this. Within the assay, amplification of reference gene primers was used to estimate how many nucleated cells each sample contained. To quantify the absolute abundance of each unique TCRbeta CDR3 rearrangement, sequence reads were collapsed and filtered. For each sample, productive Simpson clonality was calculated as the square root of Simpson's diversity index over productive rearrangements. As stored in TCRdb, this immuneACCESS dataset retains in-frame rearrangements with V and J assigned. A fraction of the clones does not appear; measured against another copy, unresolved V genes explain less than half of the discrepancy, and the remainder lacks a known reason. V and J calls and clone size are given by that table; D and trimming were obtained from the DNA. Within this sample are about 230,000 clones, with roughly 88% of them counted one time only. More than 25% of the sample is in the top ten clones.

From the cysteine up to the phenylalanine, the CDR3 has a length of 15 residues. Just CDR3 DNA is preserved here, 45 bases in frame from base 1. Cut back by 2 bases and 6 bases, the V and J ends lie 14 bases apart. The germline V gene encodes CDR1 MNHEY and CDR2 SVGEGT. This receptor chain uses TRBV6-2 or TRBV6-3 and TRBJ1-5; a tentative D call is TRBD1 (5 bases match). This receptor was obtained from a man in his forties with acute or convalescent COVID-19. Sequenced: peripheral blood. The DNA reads TGTGCCAGCAGTTACAGGGCGGGGGTTGGTCAGCCCCAGCATTTT. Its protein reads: CASSYRAGVGQPQHF.